This TCR beta chain was identified during a study of CD8 T cells in ankylosing spondylitis. General study findings and limits: Previously reported in reactive arthritis synovial fluid and blood were some of the motif variants.

Germline CDR1 reads DFQATT; CDR2 reads SNEGSKA (reference sequence). V dropped 2 bases and J dropped 0; count of bases not matched to a gene: 8. The CDR3 runs 17 residues. TCRdb re-called the 5' RACE reads with MiXCR, one entry per CDR3 protein. This table holds 250,000 to 350,000 distinct CDR3 sequences, about 20% found once. The sample holds a few counts of this clonotype. Its antigen is not known. The source of this sequence is a female donor with ankylosing spondylitis or in good health (not recorded which). The sample taken for sequencing was blood, either unsorted or a sorted T cell fraction (not recorded which). The genes are TRBV20-1 and TRBJ2-3, with 10 bases lining up with TRBD2. The CDR3 sequence is CSARSAMTSGSTDTQYF. CDR3 bases: TGCAGTGCTAGATCCGCCATGACTAGCGGGAGCACAGATACGCAGTATTTT.